Below, one T cell receptor beta chain is given with its context. Antigen specificity is unknown. CDR1 and CDR2 from the germline V gene are MGHDK and SYGVNS. This CDR3 contains 14 residues. V was cut by 5 bases and J by 0 bases, with 8 bases left in between. The data derive from a study of cytomegalovirus exposure and HLA in healthy donors. When sampled, the donors appeared nominally healthy, though they likely had unrecorded immune exposures. Findings and caveats of the study: Under in vitro conditions, a few CMV-associated chains were confirmed as specific for CMV antigens. When analyzed later, a missense DCLRE1C variant was found to be linked to TCR beta V- and J-gene trimming.

Primers for the PCR totalled 60 Vbeta and 13 Jbeta. Clones were read by immunoSEQ multiplex PCR, and TCRdb kept only the in-frame ones, dropping some. Among some 130,000 clones listed, 79% were seen once. What was sequenced was PBMCs. The sequence was collected from a man between 18 and 35 years old in good health and CMV-seronegative. This chain joins TRBV25-1 and TRBJ1-5, with D unresolved. CDR3 in DNA: TGTGCCAGCAGTCTCGAGTATAGCAATCAGCCCCAGCATTTT. It codes for CASSLEYSNQPQHF.